This T cell receptor beta chain appears in the sequencing data of a study of blood T cell repertoires in COVID-19. Study-wide background: The samples span acute and convalescent COVID-19 from the United States, Italy and Spain. The cDNA or gDNA used as material had been derived from T cells, B-cell-depleted T cells, or PBMCs.

Cohorts were assigned according to the clinical history that participants reported. What the recovered Cohort 3 donors had was two negative PCRs, clearance, or symptom resolution. Method: immunoSEQ multiplex PCR; TCRdb's copy keeps in-frame clones and lacks some. This table holds roughly 160,000 clones, under 85% found once. This CDR3 spans 15 amino acids. Germline trimming cut 6 bases from V and 5 bases from J; bases unmatched to any gene: 7. The germline V gene encodes CDR1 MDHEN and CDR2 SYDVKM. J is TRBJ1-6 and V is TRBV28; TRBD1 aligns across 7 bases. The sequenced sample was PBMCs or T cells enriched from blood (not recorded which). The sequence was collected from a man in his fifties or sixties who had recovered from COVID-19. CDR3 sequence: CASRPLDRDNSPLHF. CDR3 bases: TGTGCCAGCAGGCCCTTAGACAGGGATAATTCACCCCTCCACTTT.